Described below is a single T cell receptor (beta chain) sequence and its context. CDR3 length equals 16 residues. V shed 4 bases, J shed 2 bases, and the junction held 9 bases outside the gene matches. Germline loops: CDR1 LGHNA, CDR2 YSLEER. This entry belongs to a study of a mutant IDH1 vaccine in newly diagnosed glioma. Study-level information: Earlier care involved radiotherapy, temozolomide, or both, and the majority received both.

As for time point: baseline, week 1 (first vaccination visit). Regarding treatment: pre-vaccination baseline after standard-of-care therapy. Profiled with immunoSEQ multiplex PCR; TCRdb holds only in-frame clones, not every one. The table shows more than 80,000 clones, with under 90% occurring only once. The rearrangement joins TRBV4-3 to TRBJ2-7; 9 bases align to TRBD1. This specimen consisted of PBMCs, obtained from a glioma patient treated with radiotherapy, temozolomide or both. The receptor comes from a woman in her 50s with glioma. CDR3 region: CASSLQLGQGTYEQYF. The DNA of the CDR3 is TGCGCCAGCAGCCTTCAACTGGGACAGGGCACCTACGAGCAGTACTTC.